The 6 T cell receptor beta chains below were found in one sample sequenced in a study of T cell repertoires in cytomegalovirus infection (dated by TCRdb to about 2019). For sequencing, an Illumina HiSeq 1500 was employed. TCRdb ran its own pipeline on the public reads, namely fastp trimming at Q25 and MiXCR clone calling, and kept in-frame beta chains. Each record represents a unique CDR3 protein, reported with the most common genes and DNA among its rows. The sample table contains some 560,000 distinct CDR3 sequences; only one count was recorded for around two fifths of them. Jointly, the top ten make up around 48% of the sample. Their antigens remain unidentified. The treatment or condition tag for this specimen amounts to: in vitro stimulation with specific CMV peptide epitopes to enrich CMV-specific T cells. The sample consisted of cultured PBMCs, taken from culture after CMV antigen stimulation. The receptor source for this set is a human donor in good health (CMV status not recorded). Some clones in this sample may be carry-over from other donors' samples.

J is TRBJ2-7 and V is TRBV7-9, with 10 bases that match TRBD2. With 6 bases clipped from V and 2 bases from J, the junction kept 16 bases outside the gene matches. The length of the CDR3 is 18 residues. Germline CDR1 SEHNR, CDR2 FQNEAQ (reference sequence). CDR3 DNA sequence: TGTGCCAGCAGTGCTAAAGCGGGAGGGCCGTCAGCAACCTACGAGCAGTACTTC. This codes for CASSAKAGGPSATYEQYF.

Points on this clonotype: The CDR3 end shows no conserved phenylalanine or tryptophan, and so a read error is likely. This chain connects TRBV4-1 to TRBJ2-7, with 9 bases lining up with TRBD2. The trim removed 5 bases at V and 4 bases at J, leaving 12 bases unmatched. Germline V gene data show CDR1 as MGHRA and CDR2 as YSYEKL. CDR3 length equals 16 residues. CDR3 DNA: TGCGCCAGCAGCGGGCGTCGGGGCGGGGGGGCGTACGAGCAGTACTCC. Amino acid sequence: CASSGRRGGGAYEQYS.

V is TRBV7-8 and J is TRBJ1-6, with D unclear. Between the trimmed V and J ends, which lost 1 base and 5 bases, there was a span of 18 bases. CDR1 is SGHVS and CDR2 is FQNEAQ in the germline V gene. The CDR3 is 18 residues long. In DNA form, the CDR3 reads TGTGCCAGCAGCTTAGTGGGGAGGCGGGGATCTAATAATTCACCCCTCCACTTT. Translation: CASSLVGRRGSNNSPLHF.

V usage is TRBV5-4 and J usage is TRBJ1-1, with D perhaps TRBD1 (6 bases). Germline CDR1 and CDR2: SGHNT and YYREEE (reference sequence). CDR3 length: 12 residues. V was shortened by 5 bases and J by 6 bases, with 11 bases between the two germline ends. CDR3 nucleotide sequence: TGTGCCAGCAGGAGAAAGGGGGCTGAAGCTTTCTTT. It codes for CASRRKGAEAFF. The full variable domain, in which reference TRBV5-4 and TRBJ1-1 provide the parts outside the CDR3, is ETGVTQSPTHLIKTRGQQVTLRCSSQSGHNTVSWYQQALGQGPQFIFQYYREEENGRGNFPPRFSGLQFPNYSSELNVNALELDDSALYLCASRRKGAEAFFGQGTRLTVV.

This sequence joins TRBV19 and TRBJ1-1; no reliable D call. CDR3 length: 12 residues. CDR1 is LNHDA, CDR2 SQIVND, per germline (reference sequence). V was pared by 3 bases and J by 7 bases, with 9 bases between. The CDR3 is CASSIRFGEAFF. The CDR3 bases are TGTGCCAGTAGTATTAGGTTCGGTGAAGCTTTCTTT.

The V call is TRBV6-5, the J call TRBJ2-7; a weak D match, TRBD2 (6 bases). The germline gives CDR1 MNHEY, CDR2 SVGAGI. V lost 5 bases and J 1 base, leaving 18 bases between the germline ends. This CDR3 is built from 16 residues. This CDR3 is CASSQQEWGDSYEQYF. The CDR3 nucleotides read TGTGCCAGCAGTCAACAAGAGTGGGGGGATTCCTACGAGCAGTACTTC.